This T cell receptor (beta chain) derives from a study of CD8 T cells in Susac syndrome. The CDR3 has 14 residues. V shed 8 bases and J 4 bases; nucleotides not matched to a gene: 6. Germline V gene lookup returns CDR1 SGHTA and CDR2 FQGNSA. RNA totalling about 0.45 to 1 ug underwent reverse transcription with random hexamers. An immunoSEQ multiplex PCR amplified TCR beta CDR3 over 54 Vbeta and 13 Jbeta. TCRdb passed the immunoSEQ multiplex PCR reads through MiXCR, listing each CDR3 protein once. The sample includes roughly 190,000 distinct CDR3 sequences, about 95% seen only once; the top ten take 0.08% to 0.11%.

The specimen sequenced was CD4+ T cells from PBMCs. This clonotype was sampled from a human donor in good health. This chain connects TRBV7-2 to TRBJ2-7, with TRBD2 identical over 12 bases. The CDR3 DNA reads TGTGCCAGCTCCCGGACTAGCGGGGATTACGAGCAGTACTTC. It yields the protein CASSRTSGDYEQYF.